This T cell receptor beta chain emerged from a study of CD8 T cells in ankylosing spondylitis. Study-level results: Earlier literature documents some of the motif variants in reactive arthritis synovial fluid and blood.

A note on this clonotype: Its antigen is unknown.

The CDR3 consists of 17 residues. Between the trimmed V and J ends, which lost 2 bases and 2 bases, there was a span of 17 bases. Germline loops: CDR1 KGHSH, CDR2 LQKENI. TCRdb re-called the 5' RACE reads with MiXCR, one entry per CDR3 protein. Of some 250,000 distinct CDR3 sequences listed, about 24% are singletons. V gene TRBV18 combines with J gene TRBJ2-3; D gene ambiguous. The receptor's source is a male donor with ankylosing spondylitis or in good health (not recorded which). Sequencing used blood, either unsorted or a sorted T cell fraction (not recorded which). CDR3 coding DNA: TGTGCCAGCTCACCAGTCGTTAGGACGAGTCACACAGATACGCAGTATTTT. Protein sequence: CASSPVVRTSHTDTQYF.